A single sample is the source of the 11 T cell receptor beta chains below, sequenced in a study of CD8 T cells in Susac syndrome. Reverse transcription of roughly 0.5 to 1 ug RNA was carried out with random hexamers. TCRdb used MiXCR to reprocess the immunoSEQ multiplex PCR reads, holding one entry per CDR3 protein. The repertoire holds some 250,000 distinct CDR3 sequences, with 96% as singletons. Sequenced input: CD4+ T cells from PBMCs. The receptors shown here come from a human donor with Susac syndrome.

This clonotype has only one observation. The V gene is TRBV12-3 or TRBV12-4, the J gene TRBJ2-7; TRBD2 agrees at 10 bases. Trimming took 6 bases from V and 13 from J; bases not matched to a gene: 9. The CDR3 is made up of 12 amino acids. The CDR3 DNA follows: TGTGCCAGCAGCCCAGATAGCGGGAGGCCCTACTTC. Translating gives CASSPDSGRPYF.

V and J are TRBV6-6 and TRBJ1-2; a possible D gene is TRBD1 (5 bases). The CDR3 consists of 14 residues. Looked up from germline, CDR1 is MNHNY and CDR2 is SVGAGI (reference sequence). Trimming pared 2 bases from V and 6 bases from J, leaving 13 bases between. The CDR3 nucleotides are TGTGCCAGCAGTTACCCTGAGGGGAGGGATGGCTACACCTTC. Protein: CASSYPEGRDGYTF.

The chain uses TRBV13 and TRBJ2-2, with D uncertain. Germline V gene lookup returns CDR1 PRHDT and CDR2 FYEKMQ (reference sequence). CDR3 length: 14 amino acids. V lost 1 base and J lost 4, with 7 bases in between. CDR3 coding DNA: TGTGCCAGCAGCTTAGAAGGGTCCACCGGGGAGCTGTTTTTT. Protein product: CASSLEGSTGELFF.

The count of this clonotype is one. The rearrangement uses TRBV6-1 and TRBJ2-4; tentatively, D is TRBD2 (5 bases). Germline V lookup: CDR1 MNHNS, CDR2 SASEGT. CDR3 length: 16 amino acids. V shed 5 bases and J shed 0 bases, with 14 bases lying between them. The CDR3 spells CASSQQRILAKNIQYF. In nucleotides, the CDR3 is TGTGCCAGCAGTCAGCAGCGGATTCTAGCCAAAAACATTCAGTACTTC.

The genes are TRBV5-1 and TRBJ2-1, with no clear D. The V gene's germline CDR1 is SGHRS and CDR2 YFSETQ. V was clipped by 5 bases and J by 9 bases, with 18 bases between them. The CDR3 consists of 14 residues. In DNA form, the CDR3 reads TGCGCCAGCAGGGAATCGGCTGTATCGACTGAGCAGTTCTTC. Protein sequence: CASRESAVSTEQFF.

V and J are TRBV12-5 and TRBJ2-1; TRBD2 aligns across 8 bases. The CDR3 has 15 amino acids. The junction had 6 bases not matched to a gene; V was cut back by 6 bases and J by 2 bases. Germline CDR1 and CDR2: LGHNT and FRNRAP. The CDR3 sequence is CASGSGTRAYNEQFF. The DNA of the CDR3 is TGTGCTAGTGGCTCCGGGACTAGAGCCTACAATGAGCAGTTCTTC.

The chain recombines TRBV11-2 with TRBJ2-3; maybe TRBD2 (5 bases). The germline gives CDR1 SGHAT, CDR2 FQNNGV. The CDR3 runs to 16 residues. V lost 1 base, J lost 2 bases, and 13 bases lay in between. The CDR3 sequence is CASSLVAPADTDTQYF. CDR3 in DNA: TGTGCCAGCAGCTTAGTGGCGCCAGCGGACACAGATACGCAGTATTTT.

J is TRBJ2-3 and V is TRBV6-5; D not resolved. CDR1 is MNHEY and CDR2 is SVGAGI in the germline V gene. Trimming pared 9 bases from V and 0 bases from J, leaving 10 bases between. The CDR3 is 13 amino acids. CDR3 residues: CASQHPSTDTQYF. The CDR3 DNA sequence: TGTGCCAGTCAACACCCTAGCACAGATACGCAGTATTTT.

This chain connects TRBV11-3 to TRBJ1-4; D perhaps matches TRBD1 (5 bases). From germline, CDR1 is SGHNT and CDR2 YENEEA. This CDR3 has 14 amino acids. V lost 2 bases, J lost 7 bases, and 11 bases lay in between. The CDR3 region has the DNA TGTGCCAGCAGCTTATGGGGGATTAGTGAAAAACTGTTTTTT. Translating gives CASSLWGISEKLFF.

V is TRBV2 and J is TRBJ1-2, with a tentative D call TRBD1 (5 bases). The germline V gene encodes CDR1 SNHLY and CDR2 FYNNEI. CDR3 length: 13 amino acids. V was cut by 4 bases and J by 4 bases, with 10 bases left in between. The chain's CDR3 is CASSVSGSYGYTF. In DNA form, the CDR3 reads TGTGCCAGCAGTGTGTCAGGGAGCTATGGCTACACCTTC.

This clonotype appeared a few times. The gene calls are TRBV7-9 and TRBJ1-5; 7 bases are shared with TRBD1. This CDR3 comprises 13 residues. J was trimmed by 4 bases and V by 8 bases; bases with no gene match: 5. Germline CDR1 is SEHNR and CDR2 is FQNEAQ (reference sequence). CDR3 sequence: CASSLQGNQPQHF. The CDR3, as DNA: TGTGCCAGCTCACTACAGGGGAATCAGCCCCAGCATTTT.